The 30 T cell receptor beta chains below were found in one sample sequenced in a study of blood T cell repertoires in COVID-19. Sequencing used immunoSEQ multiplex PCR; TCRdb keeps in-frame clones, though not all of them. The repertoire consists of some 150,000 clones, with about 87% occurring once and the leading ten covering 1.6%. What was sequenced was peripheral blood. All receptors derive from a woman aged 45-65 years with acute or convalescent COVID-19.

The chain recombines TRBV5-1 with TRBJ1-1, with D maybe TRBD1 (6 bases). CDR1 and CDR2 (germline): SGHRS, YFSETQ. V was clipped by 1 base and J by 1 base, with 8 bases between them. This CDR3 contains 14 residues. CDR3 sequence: CASSLRTENTEAFF. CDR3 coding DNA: TGCGCCAGCAGCTTGAGGACAGAGAACACTGAAGCTTTCTTT.

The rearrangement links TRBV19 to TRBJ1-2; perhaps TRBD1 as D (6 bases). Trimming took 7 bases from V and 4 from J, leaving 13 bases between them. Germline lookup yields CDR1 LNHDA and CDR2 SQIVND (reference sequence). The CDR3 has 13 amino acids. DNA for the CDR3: TGTGCCAGTATTGGGGGCGGGAGCTATGGCTACACCTTC. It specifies CASIGGGSYGYTF.

DNA of the CDR3: TGCGCCAGCAGCCAAGATCTAGGGACAGGGTTTGGAAACACCATATATTTT. Translation gives CASSQDLGTGFGNTIYF. The chain combines TRBV4-1 with TRBJ1-3; 9 nucleotides match TRBD1. The trim removed 0 bases at V and 3 bases at J, leaving 6 bases unmatched. The length of the CDR3 is 17 residues. Germline V gene data show CDR1 as MGHRA and CDR2 as YSYEKL.

This CDR3 is CASSLGQGETQYF. For the CDR3, the DNA is TGTGCCAGCAGTCTCGGTCAGGGCGAGACCCAGTACTTC. The rearrangement uses TRBV7-3 and TRBJ2-5; D might be TRBD1 (5 bases). Germline V gives CDR1 SGHTA, CDR2 FQGTGA. The CDR3 is 13 residues long. V was cut by 6 bases and J by 5 bases, with 13 bases left in between.

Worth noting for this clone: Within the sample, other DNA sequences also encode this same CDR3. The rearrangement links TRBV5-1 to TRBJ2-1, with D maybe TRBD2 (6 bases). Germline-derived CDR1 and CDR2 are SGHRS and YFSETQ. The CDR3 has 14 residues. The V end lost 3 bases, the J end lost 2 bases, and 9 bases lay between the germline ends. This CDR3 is CASSSLATYNEQFF. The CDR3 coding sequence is TGCGCCAGCAGCTCACTAGCAACCTACAATGAGCAGTTCTTC.

The CDR3 loop is CASSPGITEAFF. CDR3 sequence (DNA): TGTGCCAGCAGCCCAGGGATTACTGAAGCTTTCTTT. The gene calls are TRBV7-2 and TRBJ1-1, with D perhaps matching TRBD1 (5 bases). Germline V gene lookup returns CDR1 SGHTA and CDR2 FQGNSA. This CDR3 has 12 residues. V shed 5 bases and J shed 5 bases, with 9 bases lying between them.

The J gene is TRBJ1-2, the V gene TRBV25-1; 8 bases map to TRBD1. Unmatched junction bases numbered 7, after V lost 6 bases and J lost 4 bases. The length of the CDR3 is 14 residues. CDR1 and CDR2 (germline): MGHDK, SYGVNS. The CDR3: CASSGQGLTYGYTF. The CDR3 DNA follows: TGTGCCAGCAGCGGACAGGGATTGACCTATGGCTACACCTTC.

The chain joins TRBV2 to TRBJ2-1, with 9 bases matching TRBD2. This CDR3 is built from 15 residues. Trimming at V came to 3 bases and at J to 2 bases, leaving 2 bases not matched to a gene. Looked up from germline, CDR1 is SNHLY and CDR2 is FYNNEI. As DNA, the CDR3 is TGTGCCAGCAGTGAGGGCGGGGGGGCCTACAATGAGCAGTTCTTC. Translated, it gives CASSEGGGAYNEQFF.

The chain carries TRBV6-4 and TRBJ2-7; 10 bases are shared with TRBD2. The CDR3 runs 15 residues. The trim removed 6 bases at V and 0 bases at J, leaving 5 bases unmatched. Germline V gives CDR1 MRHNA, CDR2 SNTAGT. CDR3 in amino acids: CASSLERGGSYEQYF. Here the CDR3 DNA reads TGTGCCAGCAGCCTAGAGCGGGGGGGCTCCTACGAGCAGTACTTC.

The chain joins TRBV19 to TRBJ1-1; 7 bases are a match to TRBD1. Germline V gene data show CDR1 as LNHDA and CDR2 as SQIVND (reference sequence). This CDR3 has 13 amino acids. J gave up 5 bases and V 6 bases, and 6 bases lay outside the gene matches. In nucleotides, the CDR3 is TGTGCCAGTAGCCTATCCAGGGGGACTGAAGCTTTCTTT. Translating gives CASSLSRGTEAFF.

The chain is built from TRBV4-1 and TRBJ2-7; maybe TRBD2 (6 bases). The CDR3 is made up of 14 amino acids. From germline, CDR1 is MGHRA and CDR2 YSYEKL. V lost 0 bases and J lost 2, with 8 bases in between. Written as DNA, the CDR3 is TGCGCCAGCAGCCAAGACTGGGGGGCCTACGAGCAGTACTTC. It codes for CASSQDWGAYEQYF.

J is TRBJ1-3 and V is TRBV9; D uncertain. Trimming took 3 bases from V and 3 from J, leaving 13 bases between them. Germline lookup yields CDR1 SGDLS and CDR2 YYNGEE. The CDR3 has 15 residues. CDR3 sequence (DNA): TGTGCCAGCAGCGCCCCCGGAGGGTTTGGAAACACCATATATTTT. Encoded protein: CASSAPGGFGNTIYF. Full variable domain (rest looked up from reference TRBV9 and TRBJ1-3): DSGVTQTPKHLITATGQRVTLRCSPRSGDLSVYWYQQSLDQGLQFLIQYYNGEERAKGNILERFSAQQFPDLHSELNLSSLELGDSALYFCASSAPGGFGNTIYFGEGSWLTVV.

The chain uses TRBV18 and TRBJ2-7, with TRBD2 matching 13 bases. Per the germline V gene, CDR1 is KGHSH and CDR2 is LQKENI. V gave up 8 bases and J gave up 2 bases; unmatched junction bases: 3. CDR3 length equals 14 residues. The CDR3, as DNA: TGTGCCAGCGCTGGACTAGCGGGAGCCTACGAGCAGTACTTC. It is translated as CASAGLAGAYEQYF.

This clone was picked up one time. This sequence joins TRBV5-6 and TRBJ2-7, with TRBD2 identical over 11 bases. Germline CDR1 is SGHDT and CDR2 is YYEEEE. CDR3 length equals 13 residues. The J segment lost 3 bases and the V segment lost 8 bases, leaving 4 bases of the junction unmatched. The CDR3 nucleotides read TGTGCCAGTCTAGCGGGAGGCCACTACGAGCAGTACTTC. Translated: CASLAGGHYEQYF.

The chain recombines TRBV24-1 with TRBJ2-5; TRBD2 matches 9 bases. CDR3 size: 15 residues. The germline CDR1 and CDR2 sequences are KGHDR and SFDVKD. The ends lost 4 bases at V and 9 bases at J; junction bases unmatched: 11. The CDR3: CATSDPGTSWGAQYF. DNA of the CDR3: TGTGCCACCAGTGACCCAGGGACTAGCTGGGGGGCCCAGTACTTC.

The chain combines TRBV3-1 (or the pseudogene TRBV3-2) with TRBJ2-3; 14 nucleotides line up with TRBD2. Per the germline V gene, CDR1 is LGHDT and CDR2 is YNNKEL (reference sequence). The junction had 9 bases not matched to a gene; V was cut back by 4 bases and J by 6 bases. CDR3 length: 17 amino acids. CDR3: CASSPRLAGGARDTQYF. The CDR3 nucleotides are TGTGCCAGCAGCCCGCGACTAGCGGGGGGGGCCAGGGATACGCAGTATTTT.

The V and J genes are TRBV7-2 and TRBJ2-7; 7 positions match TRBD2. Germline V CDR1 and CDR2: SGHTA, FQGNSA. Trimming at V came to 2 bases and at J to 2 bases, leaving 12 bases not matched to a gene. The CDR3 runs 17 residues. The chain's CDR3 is CASSLMAGAPIPYEQYF. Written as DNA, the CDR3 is TGTGCCAGCAGCTTAATGGCGGGAGCGCCTATACCCTACGAGCAGTACTTC.

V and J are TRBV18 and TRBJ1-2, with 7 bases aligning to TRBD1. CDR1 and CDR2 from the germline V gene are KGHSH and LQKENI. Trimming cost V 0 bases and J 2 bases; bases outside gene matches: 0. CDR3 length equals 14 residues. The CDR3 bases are TGTGCCAGCTCACCACCAGGGGGCAACTATGGCTACACCTTC. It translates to CASSPPGGNYGYTF.

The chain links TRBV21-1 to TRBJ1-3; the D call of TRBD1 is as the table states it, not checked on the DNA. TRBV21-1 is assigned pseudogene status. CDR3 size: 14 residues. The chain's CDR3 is CASSRGQTGNTIYF. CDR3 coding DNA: TGTGCCAGCAGCAGGGGACAAACTGGAAACACCATATATTTT.

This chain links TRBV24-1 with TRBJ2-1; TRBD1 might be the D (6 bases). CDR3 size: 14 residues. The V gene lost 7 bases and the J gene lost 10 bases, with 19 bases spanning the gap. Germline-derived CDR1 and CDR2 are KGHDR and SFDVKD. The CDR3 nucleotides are TGTGCCACCAGACAGGGCCCGAGAGTTCGGGAGCAGTTCTTC. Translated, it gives CATRQGPRVREQFF.

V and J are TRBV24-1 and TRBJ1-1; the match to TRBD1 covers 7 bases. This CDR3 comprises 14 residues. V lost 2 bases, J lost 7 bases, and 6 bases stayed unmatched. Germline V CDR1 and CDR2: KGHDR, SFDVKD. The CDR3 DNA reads TGTGCCACCAGTGATTCGAACAGGGGAGATGAAGCTTTCTTT. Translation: CATSDSNRGDEAFF.

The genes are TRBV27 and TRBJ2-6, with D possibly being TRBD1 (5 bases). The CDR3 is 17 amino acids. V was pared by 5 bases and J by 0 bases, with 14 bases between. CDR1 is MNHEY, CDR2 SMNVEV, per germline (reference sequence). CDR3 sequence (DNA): TGTGCCAGCAGTGCCCGACAGCTCCTCTCTGGGGCCAACGTCCTGACTTTC. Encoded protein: CASSARQLLSGANVLTF.

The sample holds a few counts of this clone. CDR3 loop: CASSRRGLGGTGELFF. The CDR3, as DNA: TGTGCCAGCAGTCGTAGGGGGCTGGGAGGCACCGGGGAGCTGTTTTTT. The chain is built from TRBV6-2 or TRBV6-3 and TRBJ2-2, with D maybe TRBD1 (7 bases). V lost 5 bases and J 4 bases, leaving 17 bases between the germline ends. The CDR3 is 16 amino acids. Germline V gives CDR1 MNHEY, CDR2 SVGEGT.

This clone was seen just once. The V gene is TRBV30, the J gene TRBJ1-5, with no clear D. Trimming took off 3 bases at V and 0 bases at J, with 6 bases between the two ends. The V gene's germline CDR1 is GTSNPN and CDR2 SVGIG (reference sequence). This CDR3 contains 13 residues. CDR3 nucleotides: TGTGCCTGGAGCTCAGGTAGCAATCAGCCCCAGCATTTT. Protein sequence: CAWSSGSNQPQHF.

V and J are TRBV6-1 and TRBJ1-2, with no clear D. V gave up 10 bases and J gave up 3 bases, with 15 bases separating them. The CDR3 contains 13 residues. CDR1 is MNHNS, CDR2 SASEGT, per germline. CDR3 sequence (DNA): TGTGCCACCGCGGAACGGGGTCACTATGGCTACACCTTC. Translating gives CATAERGHYGYTF.

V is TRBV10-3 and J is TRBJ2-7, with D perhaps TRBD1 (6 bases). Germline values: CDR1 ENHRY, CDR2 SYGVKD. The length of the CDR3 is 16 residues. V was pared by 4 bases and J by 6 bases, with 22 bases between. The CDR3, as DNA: TGTGCCATCAGTGGAGGTTCGACAGGCAGAGAGAGCGAGCAGTACTTC. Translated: CAISGGSTGRESEQYF.

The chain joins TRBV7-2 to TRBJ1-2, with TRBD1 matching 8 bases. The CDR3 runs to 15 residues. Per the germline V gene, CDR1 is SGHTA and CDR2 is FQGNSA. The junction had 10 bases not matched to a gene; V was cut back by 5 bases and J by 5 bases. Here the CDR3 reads CASSGQGRRGYGYTF. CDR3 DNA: TGTGCCAGCAGCGGACAGGGAAGAAGAGGGTATGGCTACACCTTC.

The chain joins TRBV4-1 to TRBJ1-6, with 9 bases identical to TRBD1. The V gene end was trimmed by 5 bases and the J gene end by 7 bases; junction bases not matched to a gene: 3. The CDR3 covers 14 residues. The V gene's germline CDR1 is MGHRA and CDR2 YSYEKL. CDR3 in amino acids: CASSTDRGNSPLHF. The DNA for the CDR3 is TGCGCCAGCAGCACGGACAGGGGCAATTCACCCCTCCACTTT.

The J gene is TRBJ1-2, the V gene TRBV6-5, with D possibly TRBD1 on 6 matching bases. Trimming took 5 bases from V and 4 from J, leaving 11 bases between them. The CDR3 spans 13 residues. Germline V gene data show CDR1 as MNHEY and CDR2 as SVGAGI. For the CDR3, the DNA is TGTGCCAGCAGTCCGCGGGGGGCCTATGGCTACACCTTC. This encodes CASSPRGAYGYTF.

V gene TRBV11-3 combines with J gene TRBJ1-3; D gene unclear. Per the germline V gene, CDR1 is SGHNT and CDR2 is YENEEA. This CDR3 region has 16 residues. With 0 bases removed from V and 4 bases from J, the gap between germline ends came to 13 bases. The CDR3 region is CASSLDRGNPGNTIYF. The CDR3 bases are TGTGCCAGCAGCTTAGATCGCGGCAATCCCGGAAACACCATATATTTT.